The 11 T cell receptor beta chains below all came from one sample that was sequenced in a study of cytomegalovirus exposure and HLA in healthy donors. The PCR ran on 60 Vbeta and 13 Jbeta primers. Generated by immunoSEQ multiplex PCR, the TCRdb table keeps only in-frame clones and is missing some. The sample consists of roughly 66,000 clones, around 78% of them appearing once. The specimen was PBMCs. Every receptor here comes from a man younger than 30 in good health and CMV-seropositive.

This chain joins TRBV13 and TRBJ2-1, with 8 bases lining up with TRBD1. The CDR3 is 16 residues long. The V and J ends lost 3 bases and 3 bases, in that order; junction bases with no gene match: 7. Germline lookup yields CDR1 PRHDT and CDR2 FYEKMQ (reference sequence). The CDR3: CASSFSQGGGYNEQFF. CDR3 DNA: TGTGCCAGCAGCTTCTCACAGGGGGGCGGCTACAATGAGCAGTTCTTC.

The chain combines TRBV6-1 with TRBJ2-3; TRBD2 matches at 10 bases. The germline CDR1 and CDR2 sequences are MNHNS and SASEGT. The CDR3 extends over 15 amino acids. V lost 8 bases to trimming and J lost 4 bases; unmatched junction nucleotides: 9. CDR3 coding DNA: TGTGCCAGCGGGGCCTCAGCGGGGGGGCCAGATACGCAGTATTTT. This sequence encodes CASGASAGGPDTQYF.

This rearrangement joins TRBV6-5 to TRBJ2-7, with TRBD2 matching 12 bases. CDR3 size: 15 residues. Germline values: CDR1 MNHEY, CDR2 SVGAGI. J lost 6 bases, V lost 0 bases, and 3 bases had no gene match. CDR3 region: CASSYSPGLAGEQYF. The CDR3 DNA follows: TGTGCCAGCAGTTACTCCCCGGGACTAGCGGGCGAGCAGTACTTC.

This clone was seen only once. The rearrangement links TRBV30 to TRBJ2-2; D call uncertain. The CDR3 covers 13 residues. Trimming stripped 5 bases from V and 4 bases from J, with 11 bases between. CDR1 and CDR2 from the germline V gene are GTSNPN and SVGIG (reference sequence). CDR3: CAWGYWSTGELFF. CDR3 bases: TGTGCCTGGGGTTACTGGAGCACCGGGGAGCTGTTTTTT.

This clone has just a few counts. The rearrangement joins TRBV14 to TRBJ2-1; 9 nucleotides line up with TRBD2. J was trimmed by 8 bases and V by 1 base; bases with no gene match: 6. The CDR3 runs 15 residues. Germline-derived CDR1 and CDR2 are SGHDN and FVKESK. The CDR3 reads CASSQVQREEDEQFF. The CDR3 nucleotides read TGTGCCAGCAGCCAAGTCCAGCGGGAGGAAGATGAGCAGTTCTTC.

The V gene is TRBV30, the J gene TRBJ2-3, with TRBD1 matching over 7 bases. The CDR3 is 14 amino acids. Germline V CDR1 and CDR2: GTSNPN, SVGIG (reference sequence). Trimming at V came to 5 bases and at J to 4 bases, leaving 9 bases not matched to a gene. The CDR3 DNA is TGTGCCTGGGGGCGACAGGGTTCGGCAGATACGCAGTATTTT. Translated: CAWGRQGSADTQYF.

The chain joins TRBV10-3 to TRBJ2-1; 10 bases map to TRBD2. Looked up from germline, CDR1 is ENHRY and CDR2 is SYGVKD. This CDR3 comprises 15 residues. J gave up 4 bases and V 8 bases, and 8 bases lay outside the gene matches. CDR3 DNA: TGTGCCATCGGAGAGAGCGGGGGGGATTACAATGAGCAGTTCTTC. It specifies CAIGESGGDYNEQFF.

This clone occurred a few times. CDR3 region: CAISARGTNTEAFF. In DNA form, the CDR3 reads TGTGCCATCAGTGCTCGGGGTACGAACACTGAAGCTTTCTTT. The chain combines TRBV10-3 with TRBJ1-1; D ambiguous. The CDR3 contains 14 residues. Germline V gene lookup returns CDR1 ENHRY and CDR2 SYGVKD. V lost 4 bases and J 1 base, leaving 10 bases between the germline ends.

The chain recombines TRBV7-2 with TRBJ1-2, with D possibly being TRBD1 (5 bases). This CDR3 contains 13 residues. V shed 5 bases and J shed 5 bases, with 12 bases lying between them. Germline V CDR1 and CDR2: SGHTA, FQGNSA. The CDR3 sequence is CASSLDSLYGYTF. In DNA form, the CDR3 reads TGTGCCAGCAGCCTTGACAGTCTTTATGGCTACACCTTC.

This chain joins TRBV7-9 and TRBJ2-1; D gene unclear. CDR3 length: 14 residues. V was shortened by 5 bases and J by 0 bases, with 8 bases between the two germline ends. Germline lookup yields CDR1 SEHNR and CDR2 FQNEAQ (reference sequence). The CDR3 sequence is CASSPGGSYNEQFF. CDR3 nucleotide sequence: TGTGCCAGCAGCCCCGGTGGCTCCTACAATGAGCAGTTCTTC.

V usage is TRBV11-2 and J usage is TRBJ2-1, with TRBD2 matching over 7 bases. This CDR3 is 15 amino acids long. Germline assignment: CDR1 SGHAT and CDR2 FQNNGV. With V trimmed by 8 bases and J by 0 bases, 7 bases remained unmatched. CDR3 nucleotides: TGTGCCAGCTTTAAGGGCGGGAGCTCCTACAATGAGCAGTTCTTC. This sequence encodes CASFKGGSSYNEQFF.